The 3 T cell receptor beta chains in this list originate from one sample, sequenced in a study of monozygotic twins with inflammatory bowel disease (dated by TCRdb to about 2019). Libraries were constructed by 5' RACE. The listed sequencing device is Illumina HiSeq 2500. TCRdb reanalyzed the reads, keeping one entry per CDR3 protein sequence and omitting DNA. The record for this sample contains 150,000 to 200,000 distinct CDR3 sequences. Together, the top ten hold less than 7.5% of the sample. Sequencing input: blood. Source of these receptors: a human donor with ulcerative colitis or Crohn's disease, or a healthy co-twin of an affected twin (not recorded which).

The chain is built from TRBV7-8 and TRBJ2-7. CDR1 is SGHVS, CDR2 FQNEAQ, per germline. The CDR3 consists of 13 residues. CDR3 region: CASSLGVLREQYF.

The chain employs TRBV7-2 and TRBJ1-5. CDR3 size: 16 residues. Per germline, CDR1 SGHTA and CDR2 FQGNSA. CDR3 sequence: CASSLTAESPLWTQHF.

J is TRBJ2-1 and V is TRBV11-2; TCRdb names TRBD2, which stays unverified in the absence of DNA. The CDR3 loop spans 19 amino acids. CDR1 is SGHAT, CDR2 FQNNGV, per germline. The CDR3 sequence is CAKGYWGLAVIRGAYEQFF.